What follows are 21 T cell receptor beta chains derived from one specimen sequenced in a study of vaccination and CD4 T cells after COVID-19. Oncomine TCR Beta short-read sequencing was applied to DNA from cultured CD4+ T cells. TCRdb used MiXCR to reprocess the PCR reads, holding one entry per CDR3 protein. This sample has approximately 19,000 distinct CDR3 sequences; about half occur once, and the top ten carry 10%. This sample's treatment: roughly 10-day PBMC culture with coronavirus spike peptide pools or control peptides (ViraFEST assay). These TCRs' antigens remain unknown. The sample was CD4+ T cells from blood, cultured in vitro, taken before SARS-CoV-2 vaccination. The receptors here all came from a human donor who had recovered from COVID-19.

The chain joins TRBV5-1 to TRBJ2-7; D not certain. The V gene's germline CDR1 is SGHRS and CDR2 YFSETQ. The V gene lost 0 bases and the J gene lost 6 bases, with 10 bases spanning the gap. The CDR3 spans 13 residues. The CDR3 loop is CASSLASGIEQYF. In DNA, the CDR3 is TGCGCCAGCAGCTTGGCCTCAGGTATCGAGCAGTACTTC.

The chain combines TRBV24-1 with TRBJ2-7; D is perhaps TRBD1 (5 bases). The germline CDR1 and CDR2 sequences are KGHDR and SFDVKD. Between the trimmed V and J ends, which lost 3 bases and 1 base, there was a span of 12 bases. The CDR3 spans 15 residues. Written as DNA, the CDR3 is TGTGCCACCAGTGATGAAAGGCAGGGTTCCTACGAGCAGTACTTC. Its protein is CATSDERQGSYEQYF.

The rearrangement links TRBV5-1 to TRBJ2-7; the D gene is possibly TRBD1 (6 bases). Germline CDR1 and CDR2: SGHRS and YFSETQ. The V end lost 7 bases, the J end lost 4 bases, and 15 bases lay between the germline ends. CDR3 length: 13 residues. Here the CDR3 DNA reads TGCGCCAGCGGTGAGGGACAAGCTTACGAGCAGTACTTC. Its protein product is CASGEGQAYEQYF.

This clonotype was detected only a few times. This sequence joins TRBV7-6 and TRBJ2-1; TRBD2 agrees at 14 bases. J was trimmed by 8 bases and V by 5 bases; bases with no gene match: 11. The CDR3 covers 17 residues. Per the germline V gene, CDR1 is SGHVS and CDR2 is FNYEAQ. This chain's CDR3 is CASSVSGTSGSWYEQFF. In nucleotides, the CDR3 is TGTGCCAGCAGCGTATCCGGGACTAGCGGGAGTTGGTATGAGCAGTTCTTC.

Here the CDR3 reads CASSLEGGEQYF. In DNA form, the CDR3 reads TGTGCCAGCAGCTTAGAGGGTGGCGAGCAGTACTTC. The chain recombines TRBV11-3 with TRBJ2-7; D remains ambiguous. V gave up 0 bases and J gave up 6 bases, with 6 bases separating them. Germline loops: CDR1 SGHNT, CDR2 YENEEA. The CDR3 loop spans 12 amino acids.

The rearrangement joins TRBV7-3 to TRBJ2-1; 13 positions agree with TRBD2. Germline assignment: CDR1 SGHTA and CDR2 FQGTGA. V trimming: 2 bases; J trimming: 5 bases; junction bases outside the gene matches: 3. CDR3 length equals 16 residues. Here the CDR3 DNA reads TGTGCCAGCAGCTTAGTCGGGACTAGCGGGGACAATGAGCAGTTCTTC. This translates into CASSLVGTSGDNEQFF.

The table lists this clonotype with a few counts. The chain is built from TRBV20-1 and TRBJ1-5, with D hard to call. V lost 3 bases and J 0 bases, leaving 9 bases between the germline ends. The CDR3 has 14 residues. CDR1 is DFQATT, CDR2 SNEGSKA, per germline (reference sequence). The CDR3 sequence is CSASTGFSNQPQHF. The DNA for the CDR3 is TGCAGTGCTAGTACGGGCTTTAGCAATCAGCCCCAGCATTTT.

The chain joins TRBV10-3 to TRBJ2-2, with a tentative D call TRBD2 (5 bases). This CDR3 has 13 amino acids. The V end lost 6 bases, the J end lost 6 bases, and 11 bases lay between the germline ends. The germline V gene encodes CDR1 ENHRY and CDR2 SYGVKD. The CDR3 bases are TGTGCCATCAGAGAGGGTGGATCCGGGGAGCTGTTTTTT. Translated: CAIREGGSGELFF.

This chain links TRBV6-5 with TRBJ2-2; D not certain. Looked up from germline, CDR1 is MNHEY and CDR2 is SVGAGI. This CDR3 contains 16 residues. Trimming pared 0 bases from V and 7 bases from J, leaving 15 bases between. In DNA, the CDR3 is TGTGCCAGCAGTTACTCCCTGTACGTCGTTAGCGGGGAGCTGTTTTTT. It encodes CASSYSLYVVSGELFF.

In nucleotides, the CDR3 is TGCAGTGCCCCTGGACAGGGAGCATCCTACGAGCAGTACTTC. It translates to CSAPGQGASYEQYF. The chain joins TRBV20-1 to TRBJ2-7, with 8 bases matching TRBD1. The germline V gene has CDR1 DFQATT and CDR2 SNEGSKA (reference sequence). This CDR3 is built from 14 residues. V lost 6 bases to trimming and J lost 1 base; unmatched junction nucleotides: 8.

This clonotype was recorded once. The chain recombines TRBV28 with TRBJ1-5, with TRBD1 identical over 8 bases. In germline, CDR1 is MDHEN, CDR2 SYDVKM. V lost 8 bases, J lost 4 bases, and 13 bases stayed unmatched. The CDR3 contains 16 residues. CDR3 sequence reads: CASVHFLGQGNQPQHF. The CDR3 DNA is TGTGCCAGCGTACACTTTCTCGGACAGGGAAATCAGCCCCAGCATTTT.

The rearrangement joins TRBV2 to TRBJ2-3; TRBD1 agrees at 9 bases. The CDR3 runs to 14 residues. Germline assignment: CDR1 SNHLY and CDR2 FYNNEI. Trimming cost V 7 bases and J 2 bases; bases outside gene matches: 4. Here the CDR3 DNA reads TGTGCCAGCATACAGGGGGCCTACACAGATACGCAGTATTTT. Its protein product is CASIQGAYTDTQYF.

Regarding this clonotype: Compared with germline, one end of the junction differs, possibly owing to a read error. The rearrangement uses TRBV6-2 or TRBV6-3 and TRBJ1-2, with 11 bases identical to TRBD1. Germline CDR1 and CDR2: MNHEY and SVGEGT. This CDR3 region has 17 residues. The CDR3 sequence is CASSDITGTGGLYGYAF. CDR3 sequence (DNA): TGTGCCAGCAGTGATATTACCGGGACAGGGGGACTCTATGGCTACGCCTTC.

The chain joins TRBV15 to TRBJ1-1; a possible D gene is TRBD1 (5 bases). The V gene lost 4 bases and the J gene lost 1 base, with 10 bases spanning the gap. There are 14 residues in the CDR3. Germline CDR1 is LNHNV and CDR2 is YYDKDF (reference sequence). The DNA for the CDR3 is TGTGCCACCAGCATTGACAGTCCGAACACTGAAGCTTTCTTT. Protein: CATSIDSPNTEAFF.

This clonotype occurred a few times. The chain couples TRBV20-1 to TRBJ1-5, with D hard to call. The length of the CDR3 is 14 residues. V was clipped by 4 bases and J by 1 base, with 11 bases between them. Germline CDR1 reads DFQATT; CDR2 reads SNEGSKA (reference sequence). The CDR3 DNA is TGCAGTGCTACGGCAGAAACAAGCAATCAGCCCCAGCATTTT. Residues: CSATAETSNQPQHF.

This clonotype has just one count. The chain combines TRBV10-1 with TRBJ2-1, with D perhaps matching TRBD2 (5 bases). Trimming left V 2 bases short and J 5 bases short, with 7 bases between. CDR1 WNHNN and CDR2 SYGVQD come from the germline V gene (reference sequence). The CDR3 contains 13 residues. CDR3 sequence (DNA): TGCGCCAGCAGTGAGGGACTTAACAATGAGCAGTTCTTC. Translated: CASSEGLNNEQFF.

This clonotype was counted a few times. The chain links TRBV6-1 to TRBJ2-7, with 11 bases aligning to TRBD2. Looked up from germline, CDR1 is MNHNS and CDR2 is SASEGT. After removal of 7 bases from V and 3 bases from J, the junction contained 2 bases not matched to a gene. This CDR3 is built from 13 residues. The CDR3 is CASILAGGYEQYF. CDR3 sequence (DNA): TGTGCCAGCATCCTAGCGGGAGGCTACGAGCAGTACTTC.

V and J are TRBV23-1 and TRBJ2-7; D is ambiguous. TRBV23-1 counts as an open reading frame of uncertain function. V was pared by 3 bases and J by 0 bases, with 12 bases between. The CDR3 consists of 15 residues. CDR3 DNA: TGCGCCAGCAGTCACCACCCCCAAAGCTCCTACGAGCAGTACTTC. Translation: CASSHHPQSSYEQYF.

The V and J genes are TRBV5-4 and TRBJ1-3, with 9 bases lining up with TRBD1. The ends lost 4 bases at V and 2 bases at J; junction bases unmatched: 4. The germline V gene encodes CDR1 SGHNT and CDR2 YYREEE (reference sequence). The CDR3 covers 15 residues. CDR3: CASSVRTGAGNTIYF. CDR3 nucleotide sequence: TGTGCCAGCAGCGTGCGGACAGGGGCTGGAAACACCATATATTTT. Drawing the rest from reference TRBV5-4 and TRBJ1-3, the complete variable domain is ETGVTQSPTHLIKTRGQQVTLRCSSQSGHNTVSWYQQALGQGPQFIFQYYREEENGRGNFPPRFSGLQFPNYSSELNVNALELDDSALYLCASSVRTGAGNTIYFGEGSWLTVV.

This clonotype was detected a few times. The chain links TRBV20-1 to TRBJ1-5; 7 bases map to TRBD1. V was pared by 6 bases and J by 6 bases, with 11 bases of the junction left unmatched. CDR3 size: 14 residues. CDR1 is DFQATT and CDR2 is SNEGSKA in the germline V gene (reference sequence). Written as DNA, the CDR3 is TGCAGTGCGAGTGGACAGGCACCCTTTCAGCCCCAGCATTTT. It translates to CSASGQAPFQPQHF.

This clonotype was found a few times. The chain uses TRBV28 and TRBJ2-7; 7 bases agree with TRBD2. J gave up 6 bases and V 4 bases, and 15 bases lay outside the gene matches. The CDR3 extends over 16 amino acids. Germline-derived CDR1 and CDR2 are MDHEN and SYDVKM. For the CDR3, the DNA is TGTGCCAGCAGTTCCCTCGGAGGGAGGGGAGAGGGCGAGCAGTACTTC. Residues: CASSSLGGRGEGEQYF.